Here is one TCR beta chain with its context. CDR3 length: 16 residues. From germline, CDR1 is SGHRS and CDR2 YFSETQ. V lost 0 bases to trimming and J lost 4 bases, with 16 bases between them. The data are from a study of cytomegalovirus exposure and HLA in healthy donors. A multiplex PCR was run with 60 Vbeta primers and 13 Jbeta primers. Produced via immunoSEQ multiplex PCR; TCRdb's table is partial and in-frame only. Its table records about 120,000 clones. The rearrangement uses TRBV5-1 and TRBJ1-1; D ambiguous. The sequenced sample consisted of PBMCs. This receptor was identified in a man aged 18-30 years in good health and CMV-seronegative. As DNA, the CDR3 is TGCGCCAGCAGCTTGGGCCGACCCCCTGGAGGCACTGAAGCTTTCTTT. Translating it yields CASSLGRPPGGTEAFF.